This entry lists 18 T cell receptor beta chains sequenced from one sample in a study of blood T cell repertoires in COVID-19. Profiling relied on immunoSEQ multiplex PCR, and the TCRdb table lists in-frame clones only, not all of them. The repertoire holds 240,000 or so clones, with 88% as singletons. What was sequenced was peripheral blood. These receptor sequences come from a woman aged 40 to 50 who had recovered from COVID-19.

This clone was seen only a few times. V and J are TRBV30 and TRBJ2-1; maybe TRBD1 (6 bases). This CDR3 comprises 14 residues. The germline V gene has CDR1 GTSNPN and CDR2 SVGIG (reference sequence). Trimming shortened V by 7 bases and J by 0 bases, and 13 bases separated the two germline ends. This CDR3 is CASTGPHSYNEQFF. The CDR3 DNA is TGTGCCTCCACAGGGCCCCACTCCTACAATGAGCAGTTCTTC.

The chain employs TRBV5-1 and TRBJ2-7, with TRBD2 matching 9 bases. CDR1 is SGHRS and CDR2 is YFSETQ in the germline V gene. V dropped 4 bases and J dropped 2; count of bases not matched to a gene: 7. The CDR3 covers 15 residues. CDR3 region: CASSRIAGAPYEQYF. CDR3 sequence (DNA): TGCGCCAGCAGCCGGATAGCGGGAGCCCCCTACGAGCAGTACTTC.

This sequence joins TRBV14 and TRBJ2-1; TRBD2 might be the D (6 bases). V shed 6 bases and J shed 5 bases, with 14 bases lying between them. Germline CDR1 and CDR2: SGHDN and FVKESK. The CDR3 is 14 amino acids. The CDR3 protein is CASREGGPNNEQFF. The DNA for the CDR3 is TGTGCCAGCAGGGAGGGTGGCCCAAACAATGAGCAGTTCTTC. Variable domain in full (rest from reference TRBV14 and TRBJ2-1): EAGVTQFPSHSVIEKGQTVTLRCDPISGHDNLYWYRRVMGKEIKFLLHFVKESKQDESGMPNNRFLAERTGGTYSTLKVQPAELEDSGVYFCASREGGPNNEQFFGPGTRLTVL.

The chain employs TRBV6-2 or TRBV6-3 and TRBJ2-1, with D tentatively TRBD2 (6 bases). The V gene's germline CDR1 is MNHEY and CDR2 SVGEGT. The V end was cut by 5 bases, the J end by 5 bases, with 16 bases between. This CDR3 is 15 amino acids long. In nucleotides, the CDR3 is TGTGCCAGCAGTCCGCTGGACTACCCGGACAATGAGCAGTTCTTC. Protein: CASSPLDYPDNEQFF.

The chain couples TRBV5-6 to TRBJ2-7; 7 bases match TRBD1. The ends lost 5 bases at V and 0 bases at J; junction bases unmatched: 5. From germline, CDR1 is SGHDT and CDR2 YYEEEE. The CDR3 runs to 14 residues. CDR3 residues: CASRPEGASYEQYF. The CDR3 region has the DNA TGTGCCAGCAGACCAGAGGGGGCCTCCTACGAGCAGTACTTC.

In the case of this clone: At one end the junction does not follow the germline gene, possibly because of a read error. The V call is TRBV7-7, the J call TRBJ2-3, with D perhaps TRBD2 (6 bases). Germline V gives CDR1 SSHAT, CDR2 FNYEAQ (reference sequence). This CDR3 comprises 15 residues. This CDR3 is CASSLVSGPTDTQYF. The CDR3 bases are TGTGCTAGCAGCTTAGTCAGCGGGCCCACAGATACGCAGTATTTT.

This rearrangement joins TRBV6-4 to TRBJ1-2; the D gene is possibly TRBD1 (6 bases). CDR1 is MRHNA, CDR2 SNTAGT, per germline. V lost 1 base and J 7 bases, leaving 10 bases between the germline ends. This CDR3 has 13 residues. The CDR3 region has the DNA TGTGCCAGCAGTGACTGGGGCAGGGGTGGCTACACCTTC. Translating it yields CASSDWGRGGYTF.

The chain has TRBV27 and TRBJ1-6, with 8 bases that match TRBD1. J gave up 2 bases and V 5 bases, and 8 bases lay outside the gene matches. The CDR3 covers 17 residues. Germline CDR1 reads MNHEY; CDR2 reads SMNVEV (reference sequence). The CDR3 DNA sequence: TGTGCCAGCAGTCCCCGGACAGGGTTGGCCTATAATTCACCCCTCCACTTT. Its protein product is CASSPRTGLAYNSPLHF.

This chain joins TRBV6-5 and TRBJ2-3; D possibly corresponds to TRBD2 (6 bases). The V gene lost 0 bases and the J gene lost 4 bases, with 14 bases spanning the gap. CDR3 size: 16 residues. Germline V lookup: CDR1 MNHEY, CDR2 SVGAGI. The CDR3 here is CASSYSSGGLADTQYF. CDR3 coding DNA: TGTGCCAGCAGTTACTCGAGTGGAGGGTTGGCAGATACGCAGTATTTT.

In nucleotides, the CDR3 is TGTGCCAGCAGTTACAGCCGACTAGCGCAAAGGGGTGAGCAGTTCTTC. Amino acids: CASSYSRLAQRGEQFF. The chain has TRBV6-5 and TRBJ2-1; 8 bases are a match to TRBD2. The CDR3 totals 16 residues. V lost 2 bases and J lost 9; bases outside the gene matches: 12. Germline V gives CDR1 MNHEY, CDR2 SVGAGI.

CDR3 coding DNA: TGTGCCAGCAGCCGGGGGGTGGTGGAAGCTTTCTTT. Residues: CASSRGVVEAFF. The chain links TRBV11-3 to TRBJ1-1; the D gene is possibly TRBD1 (5 bases). Trimming pared 5 bases from V and 8 bases from J, leaving 12 bases between. The CDR3 runs 12 residues. Germline V CDR1 and CDR2: SGHNT, YENEEA.

This CDR3 reads CASSLARGGQPQHF. The CDR3, as DNA: TGTGCCAGCAGCTTAGCGCGGGGTGGGCAGCCCCAGCATTTT. V is TRBV7-2 and J is TRBJ1-5, with unresolved D. V was shortened by 0 bases and J by 7 bases, with 10 bases between the two germline ends. CDR3 length: 14 amino acids. CDR1 and CDR2 from the germline V gene are SGHTA and FQGNSA.

CDR3 sequence (DNA): TGTGCCAGCAGTGAGGGAAGCCGGGACAGCCGGTTCTTC. Its protein product is CASSEGSRDSRFF. V and J are TRBV2 and TRBJ2-1; TRBD1 aligns across 7 bases. Looked up from germline, CDR1 is SNHLY and CDR2 is FYNNEI. The junction had 11 bases not matched to a gene; V was cut back by 3 bases and J by 15 bases. This CDR3 has 13 amino acids.

V and J are TRBV11-2 and TRBJ1-2, with TRBD1 as a possible D gene (5 bases). The V end lost 3 bases, the J end lost 0 bases, and 14 bases lay between the germline ends. The CDR3 consists of 16 residues. Germline values: CDR1 SGHAT, CDR2 FQNNGV. The CDR3 sequence: CASSLGLDKANYGYTF. In DNA form, the CDR3 reads TGTGCCAGCAGCTTGGGATTGGACAAAGCTAACTATGGCTACACCTTC.

CDR3 nucleotides: TGTGCCAGCAGCCCGGGACTAGCGGGAGTTGACGAGCAGTACTTC. Protein: CASSPGLAGVDEQYF. The chain carries TRBV13 and TRBJ2-7, with 14 positions matching TRBD2. J gave up 5 bases and V 5 bases, and 5 bases lay outside the gene matches. This CDR3 comprises 15 residues. Germline V gives CDR1 PRHDT, CDR2 FYEKMQ (reference sequence).

The rearrangement links TRBV7-2 to TRBJ1-5; D is perhaps TRBD1 (5 bases). The V gene lost 2 bases and the J gene lost 2 bases, with 13 bases spanning the gap. This CDR3 spans 16 amino acids. Germline V lookup: CDR1 SGHTA, CDR2 FQGNSA. CDR3 residues: CASSLLGGRGNQPQHF. CDR3 sequence (DNA): TGTGCCAGCAGCTTATTGGGAGGCAGGGGCAATCAGCCCCAGCATTTT. The full variable domain, its missing parts supplied by reference TRBV7-2 and TRBJ1-5, is GAGVSQSPSNKVTEKGKDVELRCDPISGHTALYWYRQSLGQGLEFLIYFQGNSAPDKSGLPSDRFSAERTGGSVSTLTIQRTQQEDSAVYLCASSLLGGRGNQPQHFGDGTRLSIL.

This clone has only one observation. This rearrangement joins TRBV6-5 to TRBJ1-1, with a weak D call TRBD1 (5 bases). This CDR3 region has 15 residues. Trimming pared 0 bases from V and 1 base from J, leaving 9 bases between. From germline, CDR1 is MNHEY and CDR2 SVGAGI. This CDR3 is CASSYSGHPNTEAFF. CDR3 nucleotide sequence: TGTGCCAGCAGTTACTCGGGGCACCCGAACACTGAAGCTTTCTTT.

This clone has a single count. The chain has TRBV7-8 and TRBJ2-1; D may be TRBD2 (6 bases). The CDR3 covers 16 residues. The germline V and J ends were trimmed by 5 bases and 0 bases, with 14 bases remaining between them. Germline CDR1 reads SGHVS; CDR2 reads FQNEAQ. The CDR3 loop reads CASSGRLGASYNEQFF. For the CDR3, the DNA is TGTGCCAGCAGCGGCCGACTAGGGGCCTCCTACAATGAGCAGTTCTTC.